Here is one TCR beta chain with its context. These data are taken from a study of shared clonotypes between healthy human individuals. CD8 cells regarded as naive lacked CD45RO, were positively chosen for CCR7, and omitted terminally differentiated effector memory CD45RA+ cells. Only in-frame clones appear in the TCRdb table, and some are missing; sequencing was by immunoSEQ multiplex PCR. The sample lists roughly 550,000 clones, roughly 96% occurring once. This sequence originates from a woman aged 25 to 39 in good health. The sequencing input was naive CD8+ T cells sorted from blood.

CDR3 protein: CASSLYLGYGYEQYF. In nucleotides, the CDR3 is TGTGCCAGCAGTTTATATCTAGGGTATGGCTACGAGCAGTACTTC. V usage is TRBV27 and J usage is TRBJ2-7; no clear D. This CDR3 has 15 amino acids. CDR1 and CDR2 (germline): MNHEY, SMNVEV (reference sequence). Trimming removed 1 base at V and 3 bases at J, with 13 bases between.